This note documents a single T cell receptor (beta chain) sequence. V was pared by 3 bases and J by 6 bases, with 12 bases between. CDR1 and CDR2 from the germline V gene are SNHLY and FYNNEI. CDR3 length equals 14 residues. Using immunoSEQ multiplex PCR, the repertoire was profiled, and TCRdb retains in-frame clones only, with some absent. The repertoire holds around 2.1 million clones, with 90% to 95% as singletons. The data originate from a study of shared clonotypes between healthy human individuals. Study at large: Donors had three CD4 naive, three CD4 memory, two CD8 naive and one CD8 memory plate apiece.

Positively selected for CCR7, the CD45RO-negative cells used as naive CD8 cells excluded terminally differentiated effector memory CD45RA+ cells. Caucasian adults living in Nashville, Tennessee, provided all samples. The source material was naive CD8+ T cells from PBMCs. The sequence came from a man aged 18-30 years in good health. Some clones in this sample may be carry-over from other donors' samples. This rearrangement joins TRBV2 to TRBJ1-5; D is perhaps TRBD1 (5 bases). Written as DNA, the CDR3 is TGTGCCAGCAGTGATTGGGGGGTGGGTCAGCCCCAGCATTTT. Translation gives CASSDWGVGQPQHF. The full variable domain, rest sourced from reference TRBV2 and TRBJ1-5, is EPEVTQTPSHQVTQMGQEVILRCVPISNHLYFYWYRQILGQKVEFLVSFYNNEISEKSEIFDDQFSVERPDGSNFTLKIRSTKLEDSAMYFCASSDWGVGQPQHFGDGTRLSIL.